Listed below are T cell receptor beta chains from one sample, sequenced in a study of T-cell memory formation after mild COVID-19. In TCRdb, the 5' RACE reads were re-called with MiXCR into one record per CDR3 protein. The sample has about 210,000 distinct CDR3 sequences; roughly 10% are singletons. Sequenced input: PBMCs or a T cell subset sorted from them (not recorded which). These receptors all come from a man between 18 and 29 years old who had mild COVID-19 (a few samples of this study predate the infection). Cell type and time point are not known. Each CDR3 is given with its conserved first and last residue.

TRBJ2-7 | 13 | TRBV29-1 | CSVGAKGIGEQYF
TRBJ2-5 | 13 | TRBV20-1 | CSARRGQQETQYF
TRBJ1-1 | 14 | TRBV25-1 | CASSELGGFTEAFF
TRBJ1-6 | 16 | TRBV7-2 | CASSLGIPLYNSPLHF
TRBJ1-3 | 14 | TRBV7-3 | CASSEQGPGNTIYF
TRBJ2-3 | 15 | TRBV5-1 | CASSLWATYTDTQYF
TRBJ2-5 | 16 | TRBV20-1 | CSARIPGTSGSETQYF
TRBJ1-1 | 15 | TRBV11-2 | CASNPRGSRGFEAFF
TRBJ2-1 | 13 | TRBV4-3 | CASSQETSNEQFF
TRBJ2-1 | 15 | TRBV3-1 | CASSQLAGGKNEQFF
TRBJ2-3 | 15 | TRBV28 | CASSSGGVRTDTQYF
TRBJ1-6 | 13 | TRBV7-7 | CASSSDRDTPLHF
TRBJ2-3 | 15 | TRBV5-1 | CASSPGRASGNTQYF
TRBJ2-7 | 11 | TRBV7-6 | CASGYSYEQYF